This TCR beta chain was sequenced for a study of blood T cell repertoires in COVID-19. Overall study context: Sites in the United States, Italy and Spain provided acute and convalescent COVID-19 samples. Sample material is recorded as cDNA or gDNA derived from T cells, B-cell-depleted T cells, or PBMCs.

Methods used by the authors: The assay estimated nucleated cells by amplifying reference gene primers. Assay used: immunoSEQ multiplex PCR; TCRdb lists only in-frame clones, some missing. V and J calls and clone size are as listed in that table; D and trimming were resolved from the DNA. The data contain 150,000 to 200,000 clones, more than 70% of them singletons. This CDR3 is 15 amino acids long. Trimming took off 2 bases at V and 0 bases at J, with 8 bases between the two ends. Germline V gene data show CDR1 as LGHDT and CDR2 as YNNKEL (reference sequence). Sample: peripheral blood. The J gene is TRBJ2-1, the V gene TRBV3-1 (or the pseudogene TRBV3-2), with unresolved D. This clonotype was sampled from a human donor in a cohort sampled during active COVID-19. This CDR3 is CASSQTLSSYNEQFF. CDR3 nucleotide sequence: TGTGCCAGCAGCCAAACTCTAAGCTCCTACAATGAGCAGTTCTTC.